This T cell receptor beta chain came from a study of neoadjuvant anti-PD-1 for oral cavity cancer. TCRdb's table, derived via immunoSEQ multiplex PCR, lists solely in-frame clones and lacks some. In the table there are roughly 15,000 clones, roughly 79% of which are singletons. The length of the CDR3 is 16 residues. The ends lost 5 bases at V and 1 base at J; junction bases unmatched: 8. CDR1 is MDHEN and CDR2 is SYDVKM in the germline V gene. Study-wide points: PBMC Gini-index clonality exceeded responders' in non-responders post-nivolumab.

This sample's time point: after neoadjuvant nivolumab, at surgical resection. Patients were newly diagnosed with stage II-IVA oral cavity squamous cell carcinoma without prior systemic or radiation treatment. This clone is a singleton in its sample. Its matching antigen is unknown. The rearrangement uses TRBV28 and TRBJ2-7; 10 bases agree with TRBD2. This TCR derives from a person aged 40 to 85 with oral cavity squamous cell carcinoma. The input for sequencing was PBMCs, taken after nivolumab (anti-PD-1) treatment. The CDR3 nucleotides are TGTGCCAGCAGTCCCCGGACTAGCGGTTTATCCTACGAGCAGTACTTC. Its translation: CASSPRTSGLSYEQYF.